These 5 T cell receptor beta chains were all obtained from the same sample, sequenced in a study of glioma-infiltrating T cells after dendritic cell vaccination. The repertoire was sequenced with immunoSEQ multiplex PCR; TCRdb's copy has only in-frame clones and lacks some. The profile shows about 76,000 clones, roughly 84% of them singletons. Time point reported: after dendritic cell vaccination, including at tumor progression/relapse. Sample: blood, taken after dendritic cell vaccination. The receptors originated from a human donor with glioblastoma.

V is TRBV7-9 and J is TRBJ2-7; TRBD1 is a possible D gene (6 bases). Trimming removed 5 bases from V and 4 bases from J, with 21 bases in between. Germline CDR1 reads SEHNR; CDR2 reads FQNEAQ (reference sequence). CDR3 length: 16 amino acids. In nucleotides, the CDR3 is TGTGCCAGCAGCCTAAGTACAGGGAAATTTCTTTACGAGCAGTACTTC. Its protein product is CASSLSTGKFLYEQYF. The full variable domain, completed using reference TRBV7-9 and TRBJ2-7, is DTGVSQNPRHKITKRGQNVTFRCDPISEHNRLYWYRQTLGQGPEFLTYFQNEAQLEKSRLLSDRFSAERPKGSFSTLEIQRTEQGDSAMYLCASSLSTGKFLYEQYFGPGTRLTVT.

This rearrangement joins TRBV2 to TRBJ2-1; 12 nucleotides line up with TRBD2. CDR3 size: 13 residues. Unmatched junction bases numbered 5, after V lost 7 bases and J lost 10 bases. Germline V gives CDR1 SNHLY, CDR2 FYNNEI. CDR3 loop: CASTGLAGWEQFF. The CDR3 nucleotides are TGTGCCAGCACCGGACTAGCGGGGTGGGAGCAGTTCTTC.

The J gene is TRBJ2-1, the V gene TRBV7-9; no reliable D call. CDR1 is SEHNR, CDR2 FQNEAQ, per germline (reference sequence). This CDR3 is built from 14 residues. Trimming left V 7 bases short and J 2 bases short, with 12 bases between. CDR3 DNA sequence: TGTGCCAGCAAATTGGCAGACACCTACAATGAGCAGTTCTTC. This gives the protein CASKLADTYNEQFF.

The chain has TRBV12-2 and TRBJ2-7; the table's TRBD1 call for D was not verified on the DNA. TRBV12-2 is a known pseudogene. This CDR3 contains 16 residues. The CDR3 bases are TGTGCAAGTCGCTTTCCCCTCGGGACAGGAAGAGGCGAGCAGTACTTC. Translated, it gives CASRFPLGTGRGEQYF.

CDR3 nucleotides: TGTGCCAGCAGCAAAACAGGGGCGGGTGGAAACACCATATATTTT. It is translated as CASSKTGAGGNTIYF. The chain is built from TRBV9 and TRBJ1-3, with 7 bases lining up with TRBD1. Per the germline V gene, CDR1 is SGDLS and CDR2 is YYNGEE. The CDR3 is made up of 15 amino acids. The V and J ends lost 4 bases and 3 bases, in that order; junction bases with no gene match: 7.